A single sample gave rise to the 24 T cell receptor beta chains below, sequenced in a study of cytomegalovirus exposure and HLA in healthy donors. The PCR had 60 Vbeta and 13 Jbeta primers. The table came from immunoSEQ multiplex PCR; TCRdb's copy has only in-frame clones and leaves some out. The data hold 150,000 to 200,000 clones, with 82% observed a single time. The specimen was PBMCs. The receptors come from a boy aged 2 to 10 in good health and CMV-seronegative.

This clone occurred a few times. One junction end does not reproduce the germline sequence, and a read error may be involved. The chain joins TRBV7-9 to TRBJ2-1; 8 bases line up with TRBD2. The CDR3 runs to 14 residues. CDR1 SEHNR and CDR2 FQNEAQ come from the germline V gene (reference sequence). The CDR3 DNA sequence: TGTGCCAGCAGCTTACGGGGGGGAGACAATGAACAGTTCTTC. Encoded protein: CASSLRGGDNEQFF.

The genes are TRBV15 and TRBJ2-7, with 10 bases identical to TRBD2. V was clipped by 3 bases and J by 2 bases; unmatched bases: 22. The germline V gene encodes CDR1 LNHNV and CDR2 YYDKDF (reference sequence). The CDR3 has 21 amino acids. CDR3 bases: TGTGCCACCAGCAGCCTCCCATCCGGGGCGGGGCCGGGACTAGCGCCCTACGAGCAGTACTTC. The encoded protein is CATSSLPSGAGPGLAPYEQYF.

The V call is TRBV4-1, the J call TRBJ1-4; tentative D call: TRBD1 (5 bases). Germline CDR1 and CDR2: MGHRA and YSYEKL. The CDR3 is 16 amino acids. Trimming left V 0 bases short and J 8 bases short, with 16 bases between. CDR3 nucleotide sequence: TGCGCCAGCAGCCAAGATCGAGGGGCGGGAGTAGAAAAACTGTTTTTT. Protein product: CASSQDRGAGVEKLFF.

This chain joins TRBV7-9 and TRBJ2-7; 7 bases are shared with TRBD1. CDR1 SEHNR and CDR2 FQNEAQ come from the germline V gene (reference sequence). The junction had 4 bases not matched to a gene; V was cut back by 2 bases and J by 3 bases. The CDR3 sequence is 14 residues long. The chain's CDR3 is CASSLHQGVYEQYF. CDR3 coding DNA: TGTGCCAGCAGCTTACATCAGGGGGTCTACGAGCAGTACTTC. Full variable domain (remainder filled in from reference TRBV7-9 and TRBJ2-7): DTGVSQNPRHKITKRGQNVTFRCDPISEHNRLYWYRQTLGQGPEFLTYFQNEAQLEKSRLLSDRFSAERPKGSFSTLEIQRTEQGDSAMYLCASSLHQGVYEQYFGPGTRLTVT.

The rearrangement links TRBV30 to TRBJ2-3; 10 positions agree with TRBD2. Germline CDR1 is GTSNPN and CDR2 is SVGIG (reference sequence). J lost 3 bases, V lost 0 bases, and 12 bases had no gene match. The CDR3 runs 18 residues. The CDR3 sequence is CAWSVLGNSGGWTDTQYF. The CDR3 DNA reads TGTGCCTGGAGTGTACTCGGGAATAGCGGGGGGTGGACAGATACGCAGTATTTT.

This chain joins TRBV7-9 and TRBJ1-6, with 9 bases fitting TRBD1. After removal of 1 base from V and 7 bases from J, the junction contained 5 bases not matched to a gene. Germline V lookup: CDR1 SEHNR, CDR2 FQNEAQ (reference sequence). The CDR3 is 16 amino acids. DNA of the CDR3: TGTGCCAGCAGCTTAGTGGTGACAGGGGGAAATTCACCCCTCCACTTT. It is translated as CASSLVVTGGNSPLHF.

The genes are TRBV27 and TRBJ1-6; D is unresolved. CDR1 and CDR2 (germline): MNHEY, SMNVEV (reference sequence). CDR3 length equals 13 residues. V lost 0 bases, J lost 11 bases, and 8 bases lay in between. The CDR3: CASSLSPAAPLHF. CDR3 sequence (DNA): TGTGCCAGCAGTTTATCACCGGCGGCACCCCTCCACTTT.

J is TRBJ2-2 and V is TRBV27; a weak D match, TRBD1 (5 bases). CDR3 length: 12 residues. V was cut by 6 bases and J by 7 bases, with 9 bases left in between. Germline loops: CDR1 MNHEY, CDR2 SMNVEV (reference sequence). The CDR3 sequence is CASRKTDGELFF. DNA for the CDR3: TGTGCCAGCAGGAAGACAGACGGGGAGCTGTTTTTT.

The chain recombines TRBV6-1 with TRBJ1-5; 8 bases map to TRBD1. There are 14 residues in the CDR3. V was clipped by 6 bases and J by 7 bases; unmatched bases: 8. Germline assignment: CDR1 MNHNS and CDR2 SASEGT. The CDR3 DNA sequence: TGTGCCAGCAGGAGGGGACAGGCTATGCAGCCCCAGCATTTT. Protein product: CASRRGQAMQPQHF.

The gene calls are TRBV6-5 and TRBJ2-3; TRBD2 might be the D (6 bases). V was clipped by 3 bases and J by 3 bases, with 13 bases between them. Germline lookup yields CDR1 MNHEY and CDR2 SVGAGI. The CDR3 sequence is 15 residues long. The CDR3 reads CASSYSSVGTDTQYF. For the CDR3, the DNA is TGTGCCAGCAGTTATTCTAGCGTAGGAACAGATACGCAGTATTTT.

The chain links TRBV6-1 to TRBJ1-5; D possibly corresponds to TRBD1 (5 bases). Germline V gene data show CDR1 as MNHNS and CDR2 as SASEGT. Trimming removed 4 bases at V and 3 bases at J, with 7 bases between. The CDR3 runs to 13 residues. CDR3: CASSGQINQPQHF. Written as DNA, the CDR3 is TGTGCCAGCAGTGGACAGATCAATCAGCCCCAGCATTTT.

The CDR3 DNA is TGCGCCAGCAGCTATTCCCGACTAGCGGGGTCGAGCACAGATACGCAGTATTTT. Residues: CASSYSRLAGSSTDTQYF. This sequence joins TRBV5-1 and TRBJ2-3, with 11 bases fitting TRBD2. In germline, CDR1 is SGHRS, CDR2 YFSETQ. V lost 3 bases to trimming and J lost 0 bases; unmatched junction nucleotides: 9. The CDR3 loop spans 18 amino acids.

V usage is TRBV14 and J usage is TRBJ1-1; a weak D match, TRBD1 (5 bases). V lost 0 bases, J lost 1 base, and 9 bases lay in between. The germline V gene encodes CDR1 SGHDN and CDR2 FVKESK. The CDR3 extends over 15 amino acids. CDR3 in amino acids: CASSQEEGRNTEAFF. The CDR3 DNA is TGTGCCAGCAGCCAAGAGGAGGGGAGGAACACTGAAGCTTTCTTT. Filled out from reference TRBV14 and TRBJ1-1, the complete variable domain reads EAGVTQFPSHSVIEKGQTVTLRCDPISGHDNLYWYRRVMGKEIKFLLHFVKESKQDESGMPNNRFLAERTGGTYSTLKVQPAELEDSGVYFCASSQEEGRNTEAFFGQGTRLTVV.

The count of this clone is one. The rearrangement uses TRBV6-5 and TRBJ2-7; tentative D call: TRBD1 (6 bases). Trimming took 0 bases from V and 3 from J, leaving 15 bases between them. CDR1 is MNHEY and CDR2 is SVGAGI in the germline V gene. The CDR3 covers 16 residues. CDR3 region: CASSYSSGRGVYEQYF. CDR3 coding DNA: TGTGCCAGCAGTTACTCATCCGGCAGGGGAGTCTACGAGCAGTACTTC.

Only a few counts were recorded for this clone. The chain carries TRBV7-2 and TRBJ1-4, with TRBD1 as a possible D gene (6 bases). V lost 5 bases to trimming and J lost 14 bases, with 18 bases between them. CDR1 and CDR2 from the germline V gene are SGHTA and FQGNSA. The CDR3 extends over 13 amino acids. The CDR3 is CASSTGRGTTLFF. The CDR3 bases are TGTGCCAGCAGCACGGGGAGGGGGACGACTCTGTTTTTT.

The chain joins TRBV7-2 to TRBJ2-5; TRBD1 aligns across 7 bases. Germline V gene data show CDR1 as SGHTA and CDR2 as FQGNSA. After removal of 4 bases from V and 4 bases from J, the junction contained 12 bases not matched to a gene. The CDR3 sequence is 16 residues long. DNA of the CDR3: TGTGCCAGCAGCTCCCGAGACAGGGCTGTAGGAGAGACCCAGTACTTC. Translated: CASSSRDRAVGETQYF.

This clone was picked up a small number of times. The J gene is TRBJ2-7, the V gene TRBV6-9; 8 positions agree with TRBD1. The germline V gene encodes CDR1 MNHGY and CDR2 SVAAGI. CDR3 size: 15 residues. V was clipped by 5 bases and J by 2 bases; unmatched bases: 8. The CDR3 here is CASSLDRALTYEQYF. The DNA of the CDR3 is TGTGCCAGCAGTCTGGACAGGGCCCTTACCTACGAGCAGTACTTC.

The rearrangement uses TRBV9 and TRBJ2-7; TRBD2 is a possible D gene (7 bases). The germline CDR1 and CDR2 sequences are SGDLS and YYNGEE. V shed 0 bases and J shed 5 bases, with 15 bases lying between them. CDR3 length: 15 residues. The CDR3 here is CASSVGGGPRDEQYF. The CDR3 DNA sequence: TGTGCCAGCAGCGTAGGCGGGGGCCCGAGGGACGAGCAGTACTTC.

The V and J genes are TRBV5-8 and TRBJ1-1; 8 bases match TRBD1. The CDR3 loop spans 14 amino acids. CDR1 is SGHTS and CDR2 is YDEGEE in the germline V gene. V was pared by 5 bases and J by 5 bases, with 8 bases of the junction left unmatched. CDR3 nucleotide sequence: TGTGCCAGCAGGCCTCAGGGGGCGAAAACTGAAGCTTTCTTT. Residues: CASRPQGAKTEAFF.

The rearrangement uses TRBV2 and TRBJ1-2; TRBD1 is a possible D gene (5 bases). Germline V lookup: CDR1 SNHLY, CDR2 FYNNEI. V was cut by 8 bases and J by 12 bases, with 16 bases left in between. The CDR3 is made up of 11 amino acids. CDR3 loop: CASGGGVVNTF. The CDR3 DNA reads TGTGCCAGCGGGGGAGGGGTGGTTAACACCTTC.

The V call is TRBV29-1, the J call TRBJ2-5; 7 nucleotides agree with TRBD2. The ends lost 3 bases at V and 9 bases at J; junction bases unmatched: 7. CDR1 is SQVTM, CDR2 ANQGSEA, per germline. The CDR3 consists of 12 residues. CDR3 DNA sequence: TGCAGCGTTGAGGGGGGGATCGTGGCCCAGTACTTC. Its protein product is CSVEGGIVAQYF.

The chain employs TRBV2 and TRBJ2-3; possible D gene TRBD2, 5 bases. Germline CDR1 SNHLY, CDR2 FYNNEI. This CDR3 is 11 amino acids long. Trimming left V 4 bases short and J 7 bases short, with 6 bases between. The CDR3 reads CASSASNTQYF. In nucleotides, the CDR3 is TGTGCCAGCAGTGCTAGCAATACGCAGTATTTT. The full variable domain, its missing parts supplied by reference TRBV2 and TRBJ2-3, is EPEVTQTPSHQVTQMGQEVILRCVPISNHLYFYWYRQILGQKVEFLVSFYNNEISEKSEIFDDQFSVERPDGSNFTLKIRSTKLEDSAMYFCASSASNTQYFGPGTRLTVL.

The V gene is TRBV27, the J gene TRBJ2-1; 12 nucleotides agree with TRBD2. The CDR3 consists of 18 residues. The ends lost 4 bases at V and 0 bases at J; junction bases unmatched: 7. Germline V gene data show CDR1 as MNHEY and CDR2 as SMNVEV (reference sequence). CDR3 DNA: TGTGCCAGCAGTTACCTAGCGGGGGGGGTCAGCTCCTACAATGAGCAGTTCTTC. Protein product: CASSYLAGGVSSYNEQFF.

This clone has a handful of counts. The chain employs TRBV7-2 and TRBJ1-2; the D gene is possibly TRBD1 (6 bases). Deletions cut 2 bases from V and 4 bases from J, with 17 bases between. The CDR3 runs to 16 residues. Per the germline V gene, CDR1 is SGHTA and CDR2 is FQGNSA. The CDR3 nucleotides are TGTGCCAGCAGCTTATCCCCACCTGGACAGTCCTATGGCTACACCTTC. Translating gives CASSLSPPGQSYGYTF.